This T cell receptor (beta chain) was identified during a study of cytomegalovirus exposure and HLA in healthy donors. The study's findings and limits: No immune exposure information besides CMV serostatus was available. Later analysis associated a missense DCLRE1C variant with TCR beta V- and J-gene trimming.

In the PCR, 60 Vbeta and 13 Jbeta primers were used. The assay was immunoSEQ multiplex PCR, and TCRdb's table has in-frame clones only and misses some. The table has around 150,000 clones, 60% to 80% seen once. It was healthy bone marrow donors who served as donors. Concerning this clone itself: Its target is not known. The limits of the CDR3 on the DNA are not certain, so only TCRdb's listed CDR3 is given.

Sequencing was done on a sample of PBMCs. The sequence was obtained from a woman aged 35 to 49 in good health and CMV-seropositive.

This CDR3 is CASSPSGQGAGGYTF. The chain combines TRBV6-5 with TRBJ1-2; the table's D call, TRBD1, has no DNA check behind it. The CDR3 has 15 amino acids, counting both end residues. Germline CDR1 and CDR2: MNHEY and SVGAGI.